One sample yielded the 3 T cell receptor beta chains listed below, sequenced in a study of blood T cell repertoires in COVID-19. The assay was immunoSEQ multiplex PCR, and TCRdb's table has in-frame clones only and misses some. The repertoire holds under 300,000 clones, around nine tenths seen once, with approximately 2% in the top ten. Input material: peripheral blood. These receptors all come from a woman aged 40 to 49 who had recovered from COVID-19.

The rearrangement links TRBV4-3 to TRBJ2-3; 11 bases are a match to TRBD2. Germline-derived CDR1 and CDR2 are LGHNA and YSLEER. V lost 1 base to trimming and J lost 4 bases; unmatched junction nucleotides: 10. This CDR3 has 18 amino acids. CDR3 region: CASSQVLAGGGWADTQYF. For the CDR3, the DNA is TGCGCCAGCAGCCAAGTGCTAGCGGGAGGAGGTTGGGCAGATACGCAGTATTTT.

The J gene is TRBJ1-1, the V gene TRBV30; maybe TRBD1 (6 bases). Trimming stripped 5 bases from V and 3 bases from J, with 10 bases between. The CDR3 has 12 residues. CDR1 and CDR2 (germline): GTSNPN, SVGIG (reference sequence). The CDR3 loop reads CAWRDTYTEAFF. Here the CDR3 DNA reads TGTGCCTGGCGGGACACTTACACTGAAGCTTTCTTT.

The chain is built from TRBV24-1 and TRBJ1-1, with D unresolved. CDR3 size: 12 residues. Trimming pared 1 base from V and 7 bases from J, leaving 6 bases between. Germline loops: CDR1 KGHDR, CDR2 SFDVKD. CDR3 protein: CATSDFRDEAFF. The CDR3 nucleotides are TGTGCCACCAGTGATTTTCGGGATGAAGCTTTCTTT.